Shown below are 25 T cell receptor beta chains from a single sample sequenced in a study of brain T cells in children with intractable seizures. The protocol was immunoSEQ multiplex PCR, while the TCRdb copy is restricted to in-frame clones and leaves out a portion. The sample yields 55,000 to 80,000 clones, around 95% seen once. The sequenced sample was peripheral blood, obtained at surgery. The receptors stem from a boy under three years old with focal cortical dysplasia and intractable seizures.

The chain combines TRBV7-2 with TRBJ2-2; no reliable D call. This CDR3 is 13 amino acids long. V lost 5 bases and J lost 5, with 9 bases in between. Germline V CDR1 and CDR2: SGHTA, FQGNSA. The CDR3: CASSMGGTGELFF. CDR3 bases: TGTGCCAGCAGCATGGGCGGTACCGGGGAGCTGTTTTTT.

This chain joins TRBV5-6 and TRBJ1-2; no firm D call. This CDR3 region has 14 residues. The germline CDR1 and CDR2 sequences are SGHDT and YYEEEE. The V and J ends lost 0 bases and 4 bases respectively, with 10 bases between them. The CDR3 DNA reads as TGTGCCAGCAGCTTGGGAAGTATGGTCTATGGCTACACCTTC. It codes for CASSLGSMVYGYTF.

The rearrangement uses TRBV24-1 and TRBJ1-2; no definite D call. V was trimmed by 8 bases and J by 8 bases, leaving 2 bases between them. The CDR3 extends over 8 amino acids. Germline V lookup: CDR1 KGHDR, CDR2 SFDVKD. The CDR3 region is CATNGYTF. The DNA of the CDR3 is TGTGCCACCAACGGCTACACCTTC.

The chain is built from TRBV6-2 or TRBV6-3 and TRBJ2-3; D might be TRBD2 (5 bases). CDR3 length equals 12 residues. The V gene lost 4 bases and the J gene lost 7 bases, with 9 bases spanning the gap. CDR1 MNHEY and CDR2 SVGEGT come from the germline V gene. In DNA form, the CDR3 reads TGTGCCAGCAGTTCCCCGGGGAATACGCAGTATTTT. Protein: CASSSPGNTQYF.

This clone occurred once. The chain joins TRBV5-4 to TRBJ2-2, with no clear D. CDR1 SGHNT and CDR2 YYREEE come from the germline V gene (reference sequence). The V end lost 4 bases, the J end lost 4 bases, and 8 bases lay between the germline ends. This CDR3 is built from 13 residues. CDR3 region: CASSASSTGELFF. Here the CDR3 DNA reads TGTGCCAGCAGCGCCTCTAGCACCGGGGAGCTGTTTTTT. The full variable domain, its missing parts supplied by reference TRBV5-4 and TRBJ2-2, is ETGVTQSPTHLIKTRGQQVTLRCSSQSGHNTVSWYQQALGQGPQFIFQYYREEENGRGNFPPRFSGLQFPNYSSELNVNALELDDSALYLCASSASSTGELFFGEGSRLTVL.

This clone was seen just once. J is TRBJ1-1 and V is TRBV4-1; 7 positions match TRBD1. Trimming at V came to 4 bases and at J to 1 base, leaving 9 bases not matched to a gene. This CDR3 is 16 amino acids long. Germline lookup yields CDR1 MGHRA and CDR2 YSYEKL. The CDR3 here is CASSPTSTGTNTEAFF. The CDR3 DNA reads as TGCGCCAGCAGCCCTACATCGACAGGGACGAACACTGAAGCTTTCTTT.

The chain is built from TRBV7-2 and TRBJ2-1; D might be TRBD1 (6 bases). Germline lookup yields CDR1 SGHTA and CDR2 FQGNSA. The CDR3 spans 14 residues. V shed 6 bases and J shed 4 bases, with 13 bases lying between them. The CDR3 DNA follows: TGTGCCAGCAGTCGGGCAGGGGAGTACAATGAGCAGTTCTTC. Amino acids: CASSRAGEYNEQFF.

The rearrangement uses TRBV16 and TRBJ2-7; a weak D match, TRBD2 (6 bases). Looked up from germline, CDR1 is KGHSY and CDR2 is FQNENV. This CDR3 is 13 amino acids long. Trimming shortened V by 4 bases and J by 1 base, and 8 bases separated the two germline ends. In DNA form, the CDR3 reads TGTGCCAGCAGCCCTGGGGGGTCCTACGAGCAGTACTTC. Translation: CASSPGGSYEQYF.

This clone was recorded only once. The chain carries TRBV19 and TRBJ2-3; the match to TRBD2 covers 7 bases. The CDR3 has 17 residues. V lost 3 bases, J lost 7 bases, and 16 bases stayed unmatched. Per germline, CDR1 LNHDA and CDR2 SQIVND (reference sequence). DNA of the CDR3: TGTGCCAGTAGTATTGAAAGTTGGCGGGAGCAGATGAATACGCAGTATTTT. Translating gives CASSIESWREQMNTQYF.

The gene calls are TRBV19 and TRBJ1-2, with TRBD1 identical over 12 bases. Germline V gene data show CDR1 as LNHDA and CDR2 as SQIVND (reference sequence). The ends lost 5 bases at V and 0 bases at J; junction bases unmatched: 4. The CDR3 covers 16 residues. For the CDR3, the DNA is TGTGCCAGTAGTCTGGGACAGGGGGCAACTAACTATGGCTACACCTTC. The encoded protein is CASSLGQGATNYGYTF.

The chain carries TRBV5-1 and TRBJ1-6; D is unresolved. Germline CDR1 is SGHRS and CDR2 is YFSETQ. The ends were cut back, 4 bases at V and 0 bases at J, with 11 bases in the middle. CDR3 size: 16 residues. Here the CDR3 DNA reads TGCGCCAGCAGCCCGGGTTTTAGCTCCTATAATTCACCCCTCCACTTT. Protein: CASSPGFSSYNSPLHF.

This rearrangement joins TRBV11-2 to TRBJ2-7; no clear D gene. Germline CDR1 SGHAT, CDR2 FQNNGV. Trimming left V 6 bases short and J 5 bases short, with 8 bases between. The CDR3 loop spans 11 amino acids. The CDR3 DNA reads as TGTGCCAGCAGAGGTTCTAACGAGCAGTACTTC. Protein sequence: CASRGSNEQYF. Based on the CDR3 plus reference TRBV11-2 and TRBJ2-7, the full variable domain is EAGVAQSPRYKIIEKRQSVAFWCNPISGHATLYWYQQILGQGPKLLIQFQNNGVVDDSQLPKDRFSAERLKGVDSTLKIQPAKLEDSAVYLCASRGSNEQYFGPGTRLTVT.

The chain is built from TRBV11-3 and TRBJ2-3, with TRBD2 matching 9 bases. This CDR3 is built from 15 residues. Trimming removed 6 bases from V and 0 bases from J; junction bases left unmatched: 4. CDR1 is SGHNT, CDR2 YENEEA, per germline. For the CDR3, the DNA is TGTGCCAGCAGTAATAGCGGGGGAAGCACAGATACGCAGTATTTT. Translation gives CASSNSGGSTDTQYF.

This rearrangement joins TRBV18 to TRBJ2-5; tentatively, D is TRBD1 (6 bases). Germline V lookup: CDR1 KGHSH, CDR2 LQKENI. The V gene lost 0 bases and the J gene lost 1 base, with 12 bases spanning the gap. The CDR3 runs to 16 residues. CDR3 residues: CASSPPGQPIQETQYF. In DNA form, the CDR3 reads TGTGCCAGCTCACCACCGGGACAACCAATCCAAGAGACCCAGTACTTC.

To note about this clone: One end of the junction is discordant with germline, which a read error may explain. This chain links TRBV28 with TRBJ1-2; D unresolved. Looked up from germline, CDR1 is MDHEN and CDR2 is SYDVKM. The CDR3 runs to 9 residues. The CDR3 DNA sequence: TGTGCCAGCGGCCAGGAATCCCACTTC. The encoded protein is CASGQESHF.

V is TRBV20-1 and J is TRBJ2-1; weak D call: TRBD1 (6 bases). Germline lookup yields CDR1 DFQATT and CDR2 SNEGSKA (reference sequence). CDR3 size: 14 residues. Trimming shortened V by 3 bases and J by 3 bases, and 12 bases separated the two germline ends. The CDR3 bases are TGCAGTGCTAGTTTTGGACAGCACTACAATGAGCAGTTCTTC. Protein sequence: CSASFGQHYNEQFF.

V is TRBV7-9 and J is TRBJ2-7, with D perhaps TRBD2 (6 bases). The germline gives CDR1 SEHNR, CDR2 FQNEAQ (reference sequence). Trimming pared 3 bases from V and 0 bases from J, leaving 9 bases between. This CDR3 region has 14 residues. CDR3: CASSLGLDSYEQYF. Here the CDR3 DNA reads TGTGCCAGCAGCTTGGGACTGGACTCCTACGAGCAGTACTTC.

The chain carries TRBV5-6 and TRBJ1-1; D not certain. Trimming left V 0 bases short and J 0 bases short, with 12 bases between. The CDR3 length is 16 residues. Germline V gene sequence: CDR1 SGHDT, CDR2 YYEEEE. The chain's CDR3 is CASSLASGVMNTEAFF. The CDR3 DNA is TGTGCCAGCAGCTTGGCATCCGGGGTGATGAACACTGAAGCTTTCTTT. Supplemented by reference TRBV5-6 and TRBJ1-1, the full variable domain reads DAGVTQSPTHLIKTRGQQVTLRCSPKSGHDTVSWYQQALGQGPQFIFQYYEEEERQRGNFPDRFSGHQFPNYSSELNVNALLLGDSALYLCASSLASGVMNTEAFFGQGTRLTVV.

The chain employs TRBV6-1 and TRBJ1-2; a possible D gene is TRBD1 (5 bases). Germline lookup yields CDR1 MNHNS and CDR2 SASEGT. This CDR3 comprises 13 residues. V was trimmed by 1 base and J by 3 bases, leaving 6 bases between them. The CDR3 is CASSEGGYYGYTF. DNA of the CDR3: TGTGCCAGCAGTGAAGGGGGCTACTATGGCTACACCTTC.

The chain recombines TRBV4-1 with TRBJ2-3, with 11 positions matching TRBD2. With V trimmed by 1 base and J by 5 bases, 5 bases remained unmatched. CDR3 length: 16 residues. CDR1 and CDR2 (germline): MGHRA, YSYEKL. DNA of the CDR3: TGCGCCAGCAGCCAAGTTATTAGCGGGGGGGAAGATACGCAGTATTTT. As protein: CASSQVISGGEDTQYF.

The genes are TRBV2 and TRBJ2-7; the D is unclear. This CDR3 region has 12 residues. Trimming pared 4 bases from V and 3 bases from J, leaving 7 bases between. Germline-derived CDR1 and CDR2 are SNHLY and FYNNEI. The CDR3 sequence: CASSVFGYEQYF. CDR3 coding DNA: TGTGCCAGCAGTGTATTTGGCTACGAGCAGTACTTC.

This chain uses TRBV6-5 with TRBJ2-7; 8 nucleotides line up with TRBD1. Germline CDR1 is MNHEY and CDR2 is SVGAGI. Trimming removed 5 bases from V and 2 bases from J; junction bases left unmatched: 5. The CDR3 spans 14 residues. The CDR3 DNA follows: TGTGCCAGCAGTAGACAGGGGCCCACCTACGAGCAGTACTTC. It translates to CASSRQGPTYEQYF.

The rearrangement links TRBV6-1 to TRBJ1-2; a possible D gene is TRBD1 (5 bases). CDR3 length: 16 amino acids. CDR1 is MNHNS, CDR2 SASEGT, per germline. The V end was cut by 2 bases, the J end by 4 bases, with 17 bases between. CDR3 in DNA: TGTGCCAGCAGTGAAAGGTCGGGACGGCTGAGCTATGGCTACACCTTC. Its translation is CASSERSGRLSYGYTF.

V usage is TRBV7-9 and J usage is TRBJ1-2; 9 bases map to TRBD1. Trimming at V came to 3 bases and at J to 7 bases, leaving 9 bases not matched to a gene. Germline assignment: CDR1 SEHNR and CDR2 FQNEAQ (reference sequence). CDR3 length equals 15 residues. The CDR3 protein is CASSFKGQGLGGYTF. The CDR3 DNA follows: TGTGCCAGCAGCTTTAAGGGACAGGGTCTAGGTGGCTACACCTTC.

This clone came up once. The genes are TRBV13 and TRBJ1-6; D is perhaps TRBD1 (5 bases). CDR3 length: 17 residues. V was trimmed by 5 bases and J by 2 bases, leaving 16 bases between them. Per germline, CDR1 PRHDT and CDR2 FYEKMQ (reference sequence). The CDR3 loop is CASSRLTREPYNSPLHF. CDR3 in DNA: TGTGCCAGCAGCCGACTAACCAGGGAGCCCTATAATTCACCCCTCCACTTT.